This TCR beta chain was identified in a study of cytomegalovirus exposure and HLA in healthy donors. Primers for the PCR totalled 60 Vbeta and 13 Jbeta. Clones were sequenced by immunoSEQ multiplex PCR, and TCRdb holds only the in-frame ones, with some missing. The sample shows around 170,000 clones, more than 75% of them seen only once. Turning to this clone: Its specificity is not known.

Germline CDR1 and CDR2: MNHEY and SMNVEV (reference sequence). The V gene end was trimmed by 2 bases and the J gene end by 3 bases; junction bases not matched to a gene: 1. This CDR3 is built from 13 residues. Study-wide results and limits: HLA-A and HLA-B allele assignments for most subjects were reportedly predicted accurately using TCR beta sequences. Evidence from a later analysis indicated that most CMV-associated TCR beta chains looked HLA-restricted. It was reported in a later analysis that an Asian-associated ancestry cluster showed fewer N-insertions than the approximately 690-donor mean. Immune exposure data for these donors was limited to CMV serostatus.

V is TRBV27 and J is TRBJ2-7; TRBD1 aligns across 7 bases. Sequenced: PBMCs. This TCR derives from a young woman in good health and CMV-seronegative. This CDR3 reads CASSLGTDYEQYF. CDR3 sequence (DNA): TGTGCCAGCAGTTTAGGGACAGACTACGAGCAGTACTTC.